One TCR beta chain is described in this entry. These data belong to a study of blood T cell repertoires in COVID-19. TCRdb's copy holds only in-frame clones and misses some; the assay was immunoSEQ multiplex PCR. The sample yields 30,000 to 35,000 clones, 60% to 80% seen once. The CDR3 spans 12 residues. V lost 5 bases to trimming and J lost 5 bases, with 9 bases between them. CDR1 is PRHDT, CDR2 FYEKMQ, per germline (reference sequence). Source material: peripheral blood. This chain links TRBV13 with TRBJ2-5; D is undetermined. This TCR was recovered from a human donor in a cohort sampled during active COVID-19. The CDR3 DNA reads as TGTGCCAGCAGCCGCCTTCAGGAGACCCAGTACTTC. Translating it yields CASSRLQETQYF.